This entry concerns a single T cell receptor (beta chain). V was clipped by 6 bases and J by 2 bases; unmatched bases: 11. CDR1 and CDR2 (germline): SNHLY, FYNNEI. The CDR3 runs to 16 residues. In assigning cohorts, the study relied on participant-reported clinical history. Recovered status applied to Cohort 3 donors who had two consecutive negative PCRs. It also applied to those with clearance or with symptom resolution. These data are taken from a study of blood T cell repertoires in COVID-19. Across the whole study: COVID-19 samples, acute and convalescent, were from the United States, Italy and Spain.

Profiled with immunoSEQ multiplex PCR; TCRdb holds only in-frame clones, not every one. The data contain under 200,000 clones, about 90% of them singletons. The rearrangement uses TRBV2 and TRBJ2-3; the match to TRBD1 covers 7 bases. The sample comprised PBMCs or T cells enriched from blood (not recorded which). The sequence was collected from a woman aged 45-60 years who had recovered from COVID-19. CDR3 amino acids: CASSPLGQRVTDTQYF. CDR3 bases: TGTGCCAGCAGCCCTTTGGGACAGAGAGTCACAGATACGCAGTATTTT.